This record covers a single T cell receptor (beta chain). As yet, its antigen is unknown. The template used for profiling TCR beta VDJ and CDR3 was genomic DNA. TCRdb re-analysed the reads in MiXCR, keeping a single row per CDR3 protein. The repertoire consists of 100,000 to 150,000 distinct CDR3 sequences, with 41% occurring once and the leading ten covering roughly 8.9%. The data originate from a study of CD8+CD57+ T cells in acquired aplastic anemia. Across the whole study: DNA from sorted CD4+ and CD8+ cells averaged approximately 3.5 ug. Roughly 10.8 million reads were obtained on average for healthy donor CD4+ cells.

Overall study findings and caveats: It was found that approximately 29 CD8+ CDR3 sequences were shared between patients and controls.

V was pared by 2 bases and J by 5 bases, with 9 bases of the junction left unmatched. Germline V CDR1 and CDR2: SGHVS, FQNEAQ. The CDR3 is made up of 16 amino acids. The chain recombines TRBV7-8 with TRBJ2-5, with 9 bases matching TRBD2. The sequenced sample consisted of sorted CD4+, CD8+, or CD8+CD57+ T cells (not recorded which) from PBMCs. This TCR was recovered from a human donor in good health, serving as a control. This CDR3 reads CASSLRQRGDIETQYF. For the CDR3, the DNA is TGTGCCAGCAGCTTACGCCAGCGGGGGGACATCGAGACCCAGTACTTC.